This T cell receptor beta chain was sequenced in a study of tumor and adjacent non-tumor tissue in lung cancer. Study information: Stage I to III disease affected over nine men and roughly five women aged about 30 to 76.

A modified ARM-PCR protocol with three rounds of nested PCR amplified TCRbeta. From the multiplex PCR reads, TCRdb called clonotypes with MiXCR, one entry per CDR3 protein. The data hold fewer than 85,000 distinct CDR3 sequences, with more than 60% observed a single time. This CDR3 is built from 19 residues. The V gene's germline CDR1 is SGHAT and CDR2 FQDESV (reference sequence). Study-level findings and limits: Compared with tumor, normal lung showed significantly lower TCR diversity.

This sample's RNA came from whole unsorted tissue. In the case of this clonotype: The antigen is undetermined. A junction end diverges from the germline sequence, so it may reflect a read error.

Sequencing was done on a sample of lung tumor tissue. This chain joins TRBV11-1 and TRBJ2-3, with 7 bases matching TRBD1. The origin of this receptor is a woman between 50 and 59 years old with non-small cell lung cancer. CDR3 DNA: TGTGCCAGCAGCTTAACGTTTGTTGGGGGCCAAGGGGGCACAGATACGCATTATTTT. Amino acids: CASSLTFVGGQGGTDTHYF.